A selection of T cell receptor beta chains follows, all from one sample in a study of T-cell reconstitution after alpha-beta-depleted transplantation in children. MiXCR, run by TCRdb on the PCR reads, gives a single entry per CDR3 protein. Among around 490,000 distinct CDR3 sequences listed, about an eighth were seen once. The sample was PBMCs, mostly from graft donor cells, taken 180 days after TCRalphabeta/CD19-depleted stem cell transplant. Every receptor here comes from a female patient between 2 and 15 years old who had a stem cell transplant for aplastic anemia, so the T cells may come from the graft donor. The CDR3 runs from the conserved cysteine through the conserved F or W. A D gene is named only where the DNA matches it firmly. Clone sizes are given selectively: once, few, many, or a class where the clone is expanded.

cdr3_nt: TGTGCCAGCACCACCAGGTCGCCCGGACTAAACACCGGGGAGCTGTTTTTT
cdr3_aa: CASTTRSPGLNTGELFF
v_call: TRBV12-3/TRBV12-4
d_call: .
j_call: TRBJ2-2
clone_size: many

cdr3_nt: TGTGCCAGCAGTTACTCGACTAAGGATCTTCAGTACTTC
cdr3_aa: CASSYSTKDLQYF
v_call: TRBV6-2/TRBV6-3
d_call: .
j_call: TRBJ2-4
clone_size: few

cdr3_nt: TGTGCCAGCAGGGAAACGACAGGACGGCTGTTTTTT
cdr3_aa: CASRETTGRLFF
v_call: TRBV6-1
d_call: .
j_call: TRBJ1-4
clone_size: .

cdr3_nt: TGCGCCAGCAGTCAAGCCCGACAGGGGATGTCGACGGGGGCCAACGTCCTGACTTTC
cdr3_aa: CASSQARQGMSTGANVLTF
v_call: TRBV23-1
d_call: TRBD1
j_call: TRBJ2-6
clone_size: .

cdr3_nt: TGCAGTGCCCGAACTAGCGCCGGCACAGATACGCAGTATTTT
cdr3_aa: CSARTSAGTDTQYF
v_call: TRBV20-1
d_call: TRBD2
j_call: TRBJ2-3
clone_size: .

cdr3_nt: TGCGCCAGCAGCTTGGGACTAGCGGGTCAAGAGACCCAGTACTTC
cdr3_aa: CASSLGLAGQETQYF
v_call: TRBV5-1
d_call: TRBD2
j_call: TRBJ2-5
clone_size: many

cdr3_nt: TGTGCCAGTAGTATAGAACCCCTAGCGGGAGAGACAGATACGCAGTATTTT
cdr3_aa: CASSIEPLAGETDTQYF
v_call: TRBV19
d_call: TRBD2
j_call: TRBJ2-3
clone_size: once

cdr3_nt: TGCAGTGCTAGAGTTCCACAGACCGGGACAGGGGCCTACGAGCAGTACTTC
cdr3_aa: CSARVPQTGTGAYEQYF
v_call: TRBV20-1
d_call: TRBD1
j_call: TRBJ2-7
clone_size: .

cdr3_nt: TGTGCCAGCAGCCTATACCTAGCGGGAGTGAGTGGGGCCGGGGAGCTGTTTTTT
cdr3_aa: CASSLYLAGVSGAGELFF
v_call: TRBV11-2
d_call: TRBD2
j_call: TRBJ2-2
clone_size: .

cdr3_nt: TGTGCCAGCAGTTCCTCCGGGACAGGGGCCAGAAACACCATATATTTT
cdr3_aa: CASSSSGTGARNTIYF
v_call: TRBV28
d_call: TRBD1
j_call: TRBJ1-3
clone_size: few

cdr3_nt: TGTGCCAGCAGCCAACTGCCCGGGACAGATACCTACGAGCAGTACTTC
cdr3_aa: CASSQLPGTDTYEQYF
v_call: TRBV5-6
d_call: TRBD1
j_call: TRBJ2-7
clone_size: many

cdr3_nt: TGTGCCAGCAGCTTATGGTTCTCTGGGGCCAACGTCCTGACTTTC
cdr3_aa: CASSLWFSGANVLTF
v_call: TRBV7-2
d_call: .
j_call: TRBJ2-6
clone_size: few

cdr3_nt: TGTGCCAGCAGTTATGGTCGGGAGACCCAGTACTTC
cdr3_aa: CASSYGRETQYF
v_call: TRBV6-2/TRBV6-3
d_call: .
j_call: TRBJ2-5
clone_size: many

cdr3_nt: TGCAGTGCTAGTAAGCGGGGGGCCTACGAGCAGTACTTC
cdr3_aa: CSASKRGAYEQYF
v_call: TRBV20-1
d_call: TRBD2
j_call: TRBJ2-7
clone_size: many

cdr3_nt: TGCAGTGCTAGAGAACTGGGACTAGCGGGGTTCTACAATGAGCAGTTCTTC
cdr3_aa: CSARELGLAGFYNEQFF
v_call: TRBV20-1
d_call: TRBD2
j_call: TRBJ2-1
clone_size: few

cdr3_nt: TGCGCCAGCAGCTTGGTCGGCAGCCAATTTCCTTTTACTTACCAATTAGTGGACAATGAGCAGTTCTTC
cdr3_aa: CASSLVGSQFPFTYQLVDNEQFF
v_call: TRBV5-1
d_call: .
j_call: TRBJ2-1
clone_size: .

cdr3_nt: TGTGCCAGCAGTTTGGAACGGGAATCGGCGACCCAGTACTTC
cdr3_aa: CASSLERESATQYF
v_call: TRBV28
d_call: .
j_call: TRBJ2-5
clone_size: .

cdr3_nt: TGCGCCAGCAGCTCCTTGGGACTAGCGGGAGGGCAAGAGACCCAGTACTTC
cdr3_aa: CASSSLGLAGGQETQYF
v_call: TRBV5-1
d_call: TRBD2
j_call: TRBJ2-5
clone_size: .

cdr3_nt: TGTGCCAGCAGTTGGATTGGGACTAGCGGGAAGCACATAGATACGCAGTATTTT
cdr3_aa: CASSWIGTSGKHIDTQYF
v_call: TRBV6-2/TRBV6-3
d_call: TRBD2
j_call: TRBJ2-3
clone_size: few

cdr3_nt: TGTGCCAGCAGTTTAAAGACTGTAAAGCAGTTCTTC
cdr3_aa: CASSLKTVKQFF
v_call: TRBV28
d_call: .
j_call: TRBJ2-1
clone_size: .

cdr3_nt: TGTGCCATCCGGGGCGAAGGGGATGAAGCTTTCTTT
cdr3_aa: CAIRGEGDEAFF
v_call: TRBV7-2
d_call: .
j_call: TRBJ1-1
clone_size: .

cdr3_nt: TGTGCCAGCAGTTCCGGGACAGCTTTCTCCGGGGAGCTGTTTTTT
cdr3_aa: CASSSGTAFSGELFF
v_call: TRBV6-5
d_call: TRBD1
j_call: TRBJ2-2
clone_size: many

cdr3_nt: TGTGCCAGCAGCCTAGGGTCGGCGGGAGAGGCCGGGGAGCTGTTTTTT
cdr3_aa: CASSLGSAGEAGELFF
v_call: TRBV27
d_call: TRBD2
j_call: TRBJ2-2
clone_size: few

cdr3_nt: TGTGCCAGCAGCCCCGGACAGGGGGCGAGAGATACGCAGTATTTT
cdr3_aa: CASSPGQGARDTQYF
v_call: TRBV7-9
d_call: TRBD1
j_call: TRBJ2-3
clone_size: many

cdr3_nt: TGCAGCGTTGGGCTCCTCCTAGGACCAGATACGCAGTATTTT
cdr3_aa: CSVGLLLGPDTQYF
v_call: TRBV29-1
d_call: .
j_call: TRBJ2-3
clone_size: .

cdr3_nt: TGTGCCAGCAGCCGACGAGGGGAGATTACGGGAACTGAAGCTTTCTTT
cdr3_aa: CASSRRGEITGTEAFF
v_call: TRBV12-3/TRBV12-4
d_call: .
j_call: TRBJ1-1
clone_size: .

cdr3_nt: TGTGCCAGCAGTCCCCGCGGGCTAGCGGGAGGGCCCTACACCGGGGAGCTGTTTTTT
cdr3_aa: CASSPRGLAGGPYTGELFF
v_call: TRBV27
d_call: TRBD2
j_call: TRBJ2-2
clone_size: .

cdr3_nt: TGTGCCAGCAGCCTCCGGACAGGGGGCAAGGAGACCCAGTACTTC
cdr3_aa: CASSLRTGGKETQYF
v_call: TRBV9
d_call: TRBD1
j_call: TRBJ2-5
clone_size: few

cdr3_nt: TGCGCCAGCAGCGTGACAGGGGACAATCAGCCCCAGCATTTT
cdr3_aa: CASSVTGDNQPQHF
v_call: TRBV5-1
d_call: TRBD1
j_call: TRBJ1-5
clone_size: few

cdr3_nt: TGTGCCAGCAGCTTATACCTCCGGGGGGACAATGAGCAGTTCTTC
cdr3_aa: CASSLYLRGDNEQFF
v_call: TRBV7-8
d_call: TRBD2
j_call: TRBJ2-1
clone_size: .

cdr3_nt: TGCGCCAGCAGCCACCGGACAGGAGAGACCCAGTACTTC
cdr3_aa: CASSHRTGETQYF
v_call: TRBV4-3
d_call: TRBD1
j_call: TRBJ2-5
clone_size: .

cdr3_nt: TGTGCCACGCGAAGGGGAGGGGACCCACATCAGCAGTTCTTC
cdr3_aa: CATRRGGDPHQQFF
v_call: TRBV28
d_call: TRBD2
j_call: TRBJ2-1
clone_size: .

cdr3_nt: TGTGCCAGCAGTGTTTACAACGACCAAGAGACCCAGTACTTC
cdr3_aa: CASSVYNDQETQYF
v_call: TRBV2
d_call: .
j_call: TRBJ2-5
clone_size: few

cdr3_nt: TGTGCCAGCGGGGGGACAGATACGCAGTATTTT
cdr3_aa: CASGGTDTQYF
v_call: TRBV28
d_call: .
j_call: TRBJ2-3
clone_size: few

cdr3_nt: TGTGCCACCAGTGATTTGCGGGGGCCGGGCACAGATACGCAGTATTTT
cdr3_aa: CATSDLRGPGTDTQYF
v_call: TRBV24-1
d_call: .
j_call: TRBJ2-3
clone_size: few

cdr3_nt: TGCAGTGCTAGAAGGGGACTTGGGGAAAAACTGTTTTTT
cdr3_aa: CSARRGLGEKLFF
v_call: TRBV20-1
d_call: .
j_call: TRBJ1-4
clone_size: .

cdr3_nt: TGTGCCTGGGGACGGGGTCCCTCAGATACGCAGTATTTT
cdr3_aa: CAWGRGPSDTQYF
v_call: TRBV30
d_call: .
j_call: TRBJ2-3
clone_size: .

cdr3_nt: TGTGCCAGCAGTTTATTAGCCGGGACAAACAATCAGCCCCAGCATTTT
cdr3_aa: CASSLLAGTNNQPQHF
v_call: TRBV28
d_call: .
j_call: TRBJ1-5
clone_size: few

cdr3_nt: TGCAGTGCTAGGGCGGGGGCCGTCAATCAGCCCCAGCATTTT
cdr3_aa: CSARAGAVNQPQHF
v_call: TRBV20-1
d_call: .
j_call: TRBJ1-5
clone_size: few

cdr3_nt: TGTGCCAGCATGGGGACTAGCATCGGTGAGCAGTTCTTC
cdr3_aa: CASMGTSIGEQFF
v_call: TRBV7-8
d_call: TRBD2
j_call: TRBJ2-1
clone_size: .

cdr3_nt: TGTGCCAGCAGTCGCGCGGGACTAGCGGATAACAAAAACATTCAGTACTTC
cdr3_aa: CASSRAGLADNKNIQYF
v_call: TRBV6-2/TRBV6-3
d_call: TRBD2
j_call: TRBJ2-4
clone_size: .

cdr3_nt: TGTGCCAGCAGCTCCACAACTTCCTACAATGAGCAGTTCTTC
cdr3_aa: CASSSTTSYNEQFF
v_call: TRBV7-9
d_call: .
j_call: TRBJ2-1
clone_size: .

cdr3_nt: TGTGCCAGCAACCCCCAGCGGCAATGGGGAAACAATGAGCAGTTCTTC
cdr3_aa: CASNPQRQWGNNEQFF
v_call: TRBV12-3/TRBV12-4
d_call: .
j_call: TRBJ2-1
clone_size: .

cdr3_nt: TGTGCCAGCAGCTTACGCGGGACAGATATGAACACTGAAGCTTTCTTT
cdr3_aa: CASSLRGTDMNTEAFF
v_call: TRBV7-2
d_call: TRBD1
j_call: TRBJ1-1
clone_size: few

cdr3_nt: TGTGCCAGCAGCCGGGTCCTTGACACTGAAGCTTTCTTT
cdr3_aa: CASSRVLDTEAFF
v_call: TRBV7-2
d_call: .
j_call: TRBJ1-1
clone_size: .

cdr3_nt: TGTGCCAGCAGTGAATGGCCTTACAATGAGCAGTTCTTC
cdr3_aa: CASSEWPYNEQFF
v_call: TRBV6-4
d_call: .
j_call: TRBJ2-1
clone_size: few

cdr3_nt: TGTGCCAGCAGCTTAGTATTCGGCGGGCCTCACAATGAGCAGTTCTTC
cdr3_aa: CASSLVFGGPHNEQFF
v_call: TRBV7-2
d_call: .
j_call: TRBJ2-1
clone_size: .

cdr3_nt: TGCAGCGTTGAACGGGACAGGGGAGGGACCCAGTACTTC
cdr3_aa: CSVERDRGGTQYF
v_call: TRBV29-1
d_call: TRBD1
j_call: TRBJ2-5
clone_size: few

cdr3_nt: TGTGCCAGCAGCTTAATCTTCCTAGCGGGTTACTCCTACAATGAGCAGTTCTTC
cdr3_aa: CASSLIFLAGYSYNEQFF
v_call: TRBV11-2
d_call: TRBD2
j_call: TRBJ2-1
clone_size: .

cdr3_nt: TGTGCCAGCTCACCGCTGGACAGGGGGCAAGTCTACGAGCAGTACTTC
cdr3_aa: CASSPLDRGQVYEQYF
v_call: TRBV18
d_call: TRBD1
j_call: TRBJ2-7
clone_size: .

cdr3_nt: TGCGCCAGCAGCTTGGTACCCCTTGATGGGATATCAGTCGGGGAGCTGTTTTTT
cdr3_aa: CASSLVPLDGISVGELFF
v_call: TRBV5-1
d_call: .
j_call: TRBJ2-2
clone_size: .

cdr3_nt: TGTGCCAGCAGCCCCCCGGCGGTTGCCTACGAGCAGTACTTC
cdr3_aa: CASSPPAVAYEQYF
v_call: TRBV11-2
d_call: .
j_call: TRBJ2-7
clone_size: .

cdr3_nt: TGTGCCACCAGTGATTTCCCGGGACAGGGCTCCTACAATGAGCAGTTCTTC
cdr3_aa: CATSDFPGQGSYNEQFF
v_call: TRBV24-1
d_call: TRBD1
j_call: TRBJ2-1
clone_size: .

cdr3_nt: TGTGCCAGCAGTTTAGCCCTCATAGCGGGAGGGGACCACAATGAGCAGTTCTTC
cdr3_aa: CASSLALIAGGDHNEQFF
v_call: TRBV12-3/TRBV12-4
d_call: TRBD2
j_call: TRBJ2-1
clone_size: few

cdr3_nt: TGCAGCGTTGCTACTGGACTAGCGGACTACAATGAGCAGTTCTTC
cdr3_aa: CSVATGLADYNEQFF
v_call: TRBV29-1
d_call: TRBD2
j_call: TRBJ2-1
clone_size: .

cdr3_nt: TGCAGTGCTGGCGGGGGAGGGGGGAACAATCAGCCCCAGCATTTT
cdr3_aa: CSAGGGGGNNQPQHF
v_call: TRBV20-1
d_call: .
j_call: TRBJ1-5
clone_size: few

cdr3_nt: TGCAGCGTTGGGGCAAGGCCAGGGGGCCCCACAAACTATGGCTACACCTTC
cdr3_aa: CSVGARPGGPTNYGYTF
v_call: TRBV29-1
d_call: TRBD1
j_call: TRBJ1-2
clone_size: few

cdr3_nt: TGTGCCAGCTCACCACAGACTCTTTCCCAAGAGACCCAGTACTTC
cdr3_aa: CASSPQTLSQETQYF
v_call: TRBV18
d_call: .
j_call: TRBJ2-5
clone_size: .

cdr3_nt: TGCAGTGCTAGATCGACAGGGGTCGTCGATTCACCCCTCCACTTT
cdr3_aa: CSARSTGVVDSPLHF
v_call: TRBV20-1
d_call: TRBD1
j_call: TRBJ1-6
clone_size: few